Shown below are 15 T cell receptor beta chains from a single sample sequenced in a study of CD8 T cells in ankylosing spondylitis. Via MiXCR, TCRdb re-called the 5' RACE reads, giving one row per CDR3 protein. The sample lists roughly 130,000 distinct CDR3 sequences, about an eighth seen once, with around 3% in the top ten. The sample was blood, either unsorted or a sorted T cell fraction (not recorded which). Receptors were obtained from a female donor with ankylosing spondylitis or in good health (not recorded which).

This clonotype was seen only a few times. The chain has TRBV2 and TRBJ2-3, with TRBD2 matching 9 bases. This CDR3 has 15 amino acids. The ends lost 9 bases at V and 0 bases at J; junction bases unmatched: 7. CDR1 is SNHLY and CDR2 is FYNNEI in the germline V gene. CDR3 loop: CARRRRGGSTDTQYF. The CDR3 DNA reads TGTGCCAGACGGAGGCGGGGGGGGAGCACAGATACGCAGTATTTT.

CDR3 loop: CSAYRGGTGKERRNHEQYF. The DNA for the CDR3 is TGCAGTGCCTATAGAGGGGGGACAGGCAAAGAGAGACGGAACCACGAGCAGTACTTC. The chain couples TRBV20-1 to TRBJ2-7; 8 bases line up with TRBD1. CDR3 length: 19 residues. V lost 6 bases and J lost 5; bases outside the gene matches: 27. CDR1 and CDR2 (germline): DFQATT, SNEGSKA (reference sequence).

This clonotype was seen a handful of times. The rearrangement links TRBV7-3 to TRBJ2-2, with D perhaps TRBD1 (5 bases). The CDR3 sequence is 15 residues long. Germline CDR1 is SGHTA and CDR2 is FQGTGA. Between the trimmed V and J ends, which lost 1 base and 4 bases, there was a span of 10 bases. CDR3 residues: CASSLSIQGTGELFF. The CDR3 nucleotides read TGTGCCAGCAGCTTAAGTATCCAGGGCACCGGGGAGCTGTTTTTT.

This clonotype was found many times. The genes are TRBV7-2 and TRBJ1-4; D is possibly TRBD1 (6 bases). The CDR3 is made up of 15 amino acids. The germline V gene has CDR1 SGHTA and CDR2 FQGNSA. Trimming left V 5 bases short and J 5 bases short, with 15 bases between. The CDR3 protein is CASSRSGQTNEKLFF. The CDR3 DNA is TGTGCCAGCAGCAGGTCAGGACAGACCAATGAAAAACTGTTTTTT.

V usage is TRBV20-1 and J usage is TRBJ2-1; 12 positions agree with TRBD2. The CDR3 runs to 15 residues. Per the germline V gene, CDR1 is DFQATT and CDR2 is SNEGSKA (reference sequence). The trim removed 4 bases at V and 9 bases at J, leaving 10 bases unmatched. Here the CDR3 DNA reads TGCAGTGCTACGCGCCTAGGACTAGCGGGATTTGAGCAGTTCTTC. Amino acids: CSATRLGLAGFEQFF.

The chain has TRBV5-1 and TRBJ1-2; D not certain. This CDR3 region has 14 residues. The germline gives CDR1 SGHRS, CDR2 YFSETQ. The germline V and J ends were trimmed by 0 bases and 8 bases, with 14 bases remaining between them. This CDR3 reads CASSLAPSEGGYTF. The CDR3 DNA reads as TGCGCCAGCAGCTTGGCCCCGAGTGAGGGCGGCTACACCTTC.

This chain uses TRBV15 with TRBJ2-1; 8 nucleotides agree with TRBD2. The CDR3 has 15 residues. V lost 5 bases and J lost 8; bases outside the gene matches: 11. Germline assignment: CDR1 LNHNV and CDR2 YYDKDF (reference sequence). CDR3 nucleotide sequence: TGTGCCACCAGCCCTAAGCGGGAGTTCTTCTATGAGCAGTTCTTC. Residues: CATSPKREFFYEQFF.

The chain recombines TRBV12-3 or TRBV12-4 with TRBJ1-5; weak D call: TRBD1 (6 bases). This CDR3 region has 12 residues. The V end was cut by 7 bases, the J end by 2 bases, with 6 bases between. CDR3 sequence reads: CASNRGNQPQHF. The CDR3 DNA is TGTGCCAGCAACAGGGGCAATCAGCCCCAGCATTTT.

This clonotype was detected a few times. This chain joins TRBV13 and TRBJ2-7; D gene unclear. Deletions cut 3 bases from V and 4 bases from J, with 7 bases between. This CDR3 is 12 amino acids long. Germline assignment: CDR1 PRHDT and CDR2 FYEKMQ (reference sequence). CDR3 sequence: CASSFLGYEQYF. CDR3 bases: TGTGCCAGCAGCTTTCTGGGTTACGAGCAGTACTTC.

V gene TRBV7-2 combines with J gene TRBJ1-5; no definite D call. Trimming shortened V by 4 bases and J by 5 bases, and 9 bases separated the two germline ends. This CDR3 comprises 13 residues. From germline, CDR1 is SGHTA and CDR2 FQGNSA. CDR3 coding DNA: TGTGCCAGCAGCTACGGGGTAGATCAGCCCCAGCATTTT. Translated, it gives CASSYGVDQPQHF.

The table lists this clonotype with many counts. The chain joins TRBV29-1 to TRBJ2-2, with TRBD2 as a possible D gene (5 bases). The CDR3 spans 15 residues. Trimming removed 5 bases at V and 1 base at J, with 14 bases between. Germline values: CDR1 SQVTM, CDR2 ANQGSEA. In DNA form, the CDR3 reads TGCAGCGTTTCTCCGCGGGTAGGGAACACCGGGGAGCTGTTTTTT. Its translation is CSVSPRVGNTGELFF.

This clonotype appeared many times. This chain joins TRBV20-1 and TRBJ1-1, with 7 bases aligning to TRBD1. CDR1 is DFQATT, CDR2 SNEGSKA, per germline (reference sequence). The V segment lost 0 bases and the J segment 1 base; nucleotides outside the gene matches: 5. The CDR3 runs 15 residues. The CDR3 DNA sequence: TGCAGTGCTAGAGACCCGACAGGGCCGAACACTGAAGCTTTCTTT. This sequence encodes CSARDPTGPNTEAFF.

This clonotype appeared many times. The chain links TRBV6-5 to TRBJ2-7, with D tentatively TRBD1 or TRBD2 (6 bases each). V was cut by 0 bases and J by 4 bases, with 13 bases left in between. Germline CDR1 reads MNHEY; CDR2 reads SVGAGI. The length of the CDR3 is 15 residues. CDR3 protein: CASSYSIGGGYEQYF. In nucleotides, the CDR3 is TGTGCCAGCAGTTACTCGATCGGGGGCGGGTACGAGCAGTACTTC.

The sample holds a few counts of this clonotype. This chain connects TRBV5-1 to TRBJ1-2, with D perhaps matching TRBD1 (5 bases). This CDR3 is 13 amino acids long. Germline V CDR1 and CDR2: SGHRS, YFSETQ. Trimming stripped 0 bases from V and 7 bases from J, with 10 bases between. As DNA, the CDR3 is TGCGCCAGCAGCTTGGATGGGGCTCCTGGCTACACCTTC. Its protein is CASSLDGAPGYTF.

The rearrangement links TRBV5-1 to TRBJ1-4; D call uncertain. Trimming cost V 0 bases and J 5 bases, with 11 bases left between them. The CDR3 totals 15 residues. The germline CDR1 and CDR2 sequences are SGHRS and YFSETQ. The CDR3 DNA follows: TGCGCCAGCAGCTTGGGGCAGGCCTCCAATGAAAAACTGTTTTTT. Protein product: CASSLGQASNEKLFF.